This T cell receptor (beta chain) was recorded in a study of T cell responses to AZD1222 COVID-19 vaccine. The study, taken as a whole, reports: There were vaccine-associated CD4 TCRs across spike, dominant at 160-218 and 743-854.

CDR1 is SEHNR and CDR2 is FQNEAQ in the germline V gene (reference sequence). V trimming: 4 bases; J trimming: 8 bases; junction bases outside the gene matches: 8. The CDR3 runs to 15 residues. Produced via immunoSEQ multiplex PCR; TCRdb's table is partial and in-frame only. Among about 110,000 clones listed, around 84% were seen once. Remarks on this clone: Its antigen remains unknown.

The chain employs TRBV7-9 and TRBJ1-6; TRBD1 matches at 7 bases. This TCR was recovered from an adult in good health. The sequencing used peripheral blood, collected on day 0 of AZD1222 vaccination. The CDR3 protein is CASSSWDSQDSPLHF. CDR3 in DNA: TGTGCCAGCAGCTCGTGGGACAGCCAGGATTCACCCCTCCACTTT.